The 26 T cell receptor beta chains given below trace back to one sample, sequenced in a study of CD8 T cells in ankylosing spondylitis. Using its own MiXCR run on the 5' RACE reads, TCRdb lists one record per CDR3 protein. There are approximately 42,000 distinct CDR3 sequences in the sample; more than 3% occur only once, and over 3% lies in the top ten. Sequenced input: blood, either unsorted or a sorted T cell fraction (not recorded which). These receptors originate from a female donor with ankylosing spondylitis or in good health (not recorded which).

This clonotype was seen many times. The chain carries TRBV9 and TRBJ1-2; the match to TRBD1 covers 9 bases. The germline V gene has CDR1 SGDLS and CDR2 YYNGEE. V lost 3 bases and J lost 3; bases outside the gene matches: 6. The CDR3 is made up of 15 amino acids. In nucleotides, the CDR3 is TGTGCCAGCAGCGGAGGGGACAGGGTTGACTATGGCTACACCTTC. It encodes CASSGGDRVDYGYTF. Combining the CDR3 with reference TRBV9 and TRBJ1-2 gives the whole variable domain DSGVTQTPKHLITATGQRVTLRCSPRSGDLSVYWYQQSLDQGLQFLIQYYNGEERAKGNILERFSAQQFPDLHSELNLSSLELGDSALYFCASSGGDRVDYGYTFGSGTRLTVV.

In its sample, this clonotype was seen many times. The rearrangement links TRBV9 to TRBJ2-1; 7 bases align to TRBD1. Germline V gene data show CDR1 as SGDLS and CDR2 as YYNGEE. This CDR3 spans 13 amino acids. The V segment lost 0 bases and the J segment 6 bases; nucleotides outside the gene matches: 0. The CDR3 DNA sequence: TGTGCCAGCAGCGTAGGACAGGGCAATGAGCAGTTCTTC. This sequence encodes CASSVGQGNEQFF.

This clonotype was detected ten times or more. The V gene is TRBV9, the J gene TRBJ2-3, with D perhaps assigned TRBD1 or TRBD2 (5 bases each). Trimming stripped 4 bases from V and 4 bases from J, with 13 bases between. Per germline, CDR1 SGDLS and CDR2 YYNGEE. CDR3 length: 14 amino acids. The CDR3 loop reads CASSNGLGADTQYF. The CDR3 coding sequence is TGTGCCAGCAGCAATGGACTGGGGGCAGATACGCAGTATTTT.

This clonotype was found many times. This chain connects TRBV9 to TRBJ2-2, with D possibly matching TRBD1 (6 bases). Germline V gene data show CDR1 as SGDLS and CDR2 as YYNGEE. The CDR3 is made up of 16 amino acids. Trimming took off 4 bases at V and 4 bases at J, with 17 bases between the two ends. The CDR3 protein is CASSPDRRRVTGELFF. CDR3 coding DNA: TGTGCCAGCAGCCCTGACAGGAGGCGAGTCACCGGGGAGCTGTTTTTT.

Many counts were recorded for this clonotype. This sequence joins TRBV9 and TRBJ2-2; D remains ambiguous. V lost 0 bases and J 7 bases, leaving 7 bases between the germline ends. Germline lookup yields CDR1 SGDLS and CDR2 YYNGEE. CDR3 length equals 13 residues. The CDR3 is CASSVVFGGELFF. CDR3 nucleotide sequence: TGTGCCAGCAGCGTAGTTTTTGGCGGGGAGCTGTTTTTT.

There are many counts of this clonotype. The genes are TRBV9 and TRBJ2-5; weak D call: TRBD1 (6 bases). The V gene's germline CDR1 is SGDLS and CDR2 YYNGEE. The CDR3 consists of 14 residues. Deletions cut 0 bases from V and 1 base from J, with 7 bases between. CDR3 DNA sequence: TGTGCCAGCAGCGTAGGACAGGCCCAAGAGACCCAGTACTTC. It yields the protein CASSVGQAQETQYF.

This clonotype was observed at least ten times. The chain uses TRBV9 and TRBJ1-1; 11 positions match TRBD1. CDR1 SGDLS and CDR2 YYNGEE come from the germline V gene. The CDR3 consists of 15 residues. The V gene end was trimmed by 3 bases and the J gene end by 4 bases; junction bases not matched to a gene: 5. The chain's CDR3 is CASSADRGLRTEAFF. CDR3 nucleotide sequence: TGTGCCAGCAGCGCGGACAGGGGGCTGCGCACTGAAGCTTTCTTT. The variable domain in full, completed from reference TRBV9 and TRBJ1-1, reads DSGVTQTPKHLITATGQRVTLRCSPRSGDLSVYWYQQSLDQGLQFLIQYYNGEERAKGNILERFSAQQFPDLHSELNLSSLELGDSALYFCASSADRGLRTEAFFGQGTRLTVV.

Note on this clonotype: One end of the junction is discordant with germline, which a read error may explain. CDR3 protein: CATSTQGATDTQHF. CDR3 bases: TGTGCCACCAGCACACAGGGGGCAACAGATACGCAGCATTTT. The gene calls are TRBV9 and TRBJ2-3, with 9 bases that match TRBD1. Judging by the DNA end, TRBJ1-5 fits better; the J call may be wrong. The CDR3 runs to 14 residues. Germline V gene lookup returns CDR1 SGDLS and CDR2 YYNGEE.

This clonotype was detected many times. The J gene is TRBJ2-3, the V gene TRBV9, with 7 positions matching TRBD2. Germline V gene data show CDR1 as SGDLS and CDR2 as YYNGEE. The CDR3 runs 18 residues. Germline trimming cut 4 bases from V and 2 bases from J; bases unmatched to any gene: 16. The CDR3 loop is CASSPRWASGDLTDTQYF. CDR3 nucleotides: TGTGCCAGCAGCCCGCGGTGGGCTAGCGGAGACCTCACAGATACGCAGTATTTT.

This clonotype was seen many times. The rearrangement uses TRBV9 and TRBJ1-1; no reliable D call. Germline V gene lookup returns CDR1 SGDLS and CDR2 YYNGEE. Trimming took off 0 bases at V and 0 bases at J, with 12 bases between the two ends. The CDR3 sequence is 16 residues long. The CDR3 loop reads CASSVDPQSVNTEAFF. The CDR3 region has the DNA TGTGCCAGCAGCGTAGATCCGCAATCGGTGAACACTGAAGCTTTCTTT.

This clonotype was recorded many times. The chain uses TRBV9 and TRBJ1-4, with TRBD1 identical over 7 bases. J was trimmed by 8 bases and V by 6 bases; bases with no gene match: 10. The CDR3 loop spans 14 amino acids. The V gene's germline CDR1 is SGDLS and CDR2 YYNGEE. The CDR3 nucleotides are TGTGCCAGCACGCCGACAGGGAAAGGGGAAAAACTGTTTTTT. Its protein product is CASTPTGKGEKLFF.

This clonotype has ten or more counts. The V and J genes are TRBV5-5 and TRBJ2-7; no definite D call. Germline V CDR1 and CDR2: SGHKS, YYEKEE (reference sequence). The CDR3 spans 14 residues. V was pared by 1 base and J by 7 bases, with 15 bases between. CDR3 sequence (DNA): TGTGCCAGCAGCTTGCTCGACCGACTGGGTGAGCAGTACTTC. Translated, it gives CASSLLDRLGEQYF.

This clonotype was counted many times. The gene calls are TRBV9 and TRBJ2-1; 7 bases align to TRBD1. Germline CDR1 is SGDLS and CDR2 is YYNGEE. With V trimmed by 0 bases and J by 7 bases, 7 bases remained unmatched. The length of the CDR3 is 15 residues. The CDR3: CASSVDVTGVNEQFF. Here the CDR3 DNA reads TGTGCCAGCAGCGTAGACGTAACAGGGGTGAATGAGCAGTTCTTC.

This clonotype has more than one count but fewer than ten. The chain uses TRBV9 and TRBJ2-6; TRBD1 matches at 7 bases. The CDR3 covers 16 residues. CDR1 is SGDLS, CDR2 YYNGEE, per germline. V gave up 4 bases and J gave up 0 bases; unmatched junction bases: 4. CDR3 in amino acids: CASSLAGGSGANVLTF. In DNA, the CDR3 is TGTGCCAGCAGCCTTGCAGGGGGCTCTGGGGCCAACGTCCTGACTTTC. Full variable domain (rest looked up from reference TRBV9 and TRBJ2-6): DSGVTQTPKHLITATGQRVTLRCSPRSGDLSVYWYQQSLDQGLQFLIQYYNGEERAKGNILERFSAQQFPDLHSELNLSSLELGDSALYFCASSLAGGSGANVLTFGAGSRLTVL.

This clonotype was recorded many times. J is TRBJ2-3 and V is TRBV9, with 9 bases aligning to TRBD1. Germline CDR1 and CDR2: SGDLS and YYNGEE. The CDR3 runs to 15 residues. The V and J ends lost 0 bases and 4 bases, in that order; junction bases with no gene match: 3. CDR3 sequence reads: CASSVGTGVADTQYF. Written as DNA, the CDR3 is TGTGCCAGCAGCGTAGGGACAGGGGTGGCAGATACGCAGTATTTT.

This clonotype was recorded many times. The CDR3: CASPRWAGRRPIIGYTF. DNA of the CDR3: TGTGCCAGCCCGCGATGGGCAGGCCGAAGACCCATTATTGGCTACACCTTC. The chain is built from TRBV11-2 and TRBJ1-2; no clear D. Germline loops: CDR1 SGHAT, CDR2 FQNNGV. CDR3 length: 17 amino acids. The V and J ends lost 8 bases and 7 bases respectively, with 29 bases between them.

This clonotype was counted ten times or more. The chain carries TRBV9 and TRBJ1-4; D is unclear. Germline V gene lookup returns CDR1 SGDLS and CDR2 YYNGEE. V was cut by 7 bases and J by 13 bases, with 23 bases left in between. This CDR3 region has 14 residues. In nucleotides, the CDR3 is TGTGCCAGCTCCACGTCCTTTGGGGAAGGGAGACTGTTTTTT. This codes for CASSTSFGEGRLFF.

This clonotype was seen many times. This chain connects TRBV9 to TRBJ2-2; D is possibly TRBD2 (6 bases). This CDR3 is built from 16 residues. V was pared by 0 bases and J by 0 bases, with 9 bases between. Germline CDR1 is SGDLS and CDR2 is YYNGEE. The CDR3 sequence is CASSVVAGPNTGELFF. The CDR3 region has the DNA TGTGCCAGCAGCGTAGTCGCGGGGCCGAACACCGGGGAGCTGTTTTTT.

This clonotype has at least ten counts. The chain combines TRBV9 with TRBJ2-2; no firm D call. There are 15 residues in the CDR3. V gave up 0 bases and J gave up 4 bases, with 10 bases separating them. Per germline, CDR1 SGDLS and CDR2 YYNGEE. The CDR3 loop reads CASSVAGFGTGELFF. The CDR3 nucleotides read TGTGCCAGCAGCGTAGCTGGCTTCGGCACCGGGGAGCTGTTTTTT.

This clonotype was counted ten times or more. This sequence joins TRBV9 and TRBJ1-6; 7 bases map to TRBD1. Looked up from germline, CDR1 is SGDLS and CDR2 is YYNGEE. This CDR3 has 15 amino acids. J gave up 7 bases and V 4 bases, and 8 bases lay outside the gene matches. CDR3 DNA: TGTGCCAGCAGCATATTCGACAGGGCCAATTCACCCCTCCACTTT. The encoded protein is CASSIFDRANSPLHF.

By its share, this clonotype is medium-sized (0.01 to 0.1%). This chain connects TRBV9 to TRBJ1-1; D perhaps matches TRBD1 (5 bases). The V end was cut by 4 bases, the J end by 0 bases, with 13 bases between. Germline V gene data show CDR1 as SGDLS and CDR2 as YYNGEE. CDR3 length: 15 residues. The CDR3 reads CASSRAGGLNTEAFF. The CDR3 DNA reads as TGTGCCAGCAGCCGTGCTGGGGGATTGAACACTGAAGCTTTCTTT.

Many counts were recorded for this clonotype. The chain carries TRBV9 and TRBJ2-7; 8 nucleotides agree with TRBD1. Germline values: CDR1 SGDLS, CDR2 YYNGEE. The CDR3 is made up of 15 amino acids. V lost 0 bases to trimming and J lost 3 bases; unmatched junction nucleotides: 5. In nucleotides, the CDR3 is TGTGCCAGCAGCGTAGCTCCAGGGGGCAGCTACGAGCAGTACTTC. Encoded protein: CASSVAPGGSYEQYF.

CDR3 bases: TGTGCCAGCAGCGTAGGAGCCGTACCGACTCTTGAAGCTTTCTTT. Translation gives CASSVGAVPTLEAFF. The rearrangement joins TRBV9 to TRBJ1-1; no clear D. Germline V gene sequence: CDR1 SGDLS, CDR2 YYNGEE. CDR3 length: 15 amino acids. V was cut by 0 bases and J by 7 bases, with 16 bases left in between.

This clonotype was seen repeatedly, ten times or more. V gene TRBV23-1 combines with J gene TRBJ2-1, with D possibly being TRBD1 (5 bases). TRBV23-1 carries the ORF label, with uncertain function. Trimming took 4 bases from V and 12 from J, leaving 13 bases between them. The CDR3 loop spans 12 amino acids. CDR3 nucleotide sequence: TGCGCCAGCAGTCCAGCAGGGTCGGGGCAGTTCTTC. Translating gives CASSPAGSGQFF.

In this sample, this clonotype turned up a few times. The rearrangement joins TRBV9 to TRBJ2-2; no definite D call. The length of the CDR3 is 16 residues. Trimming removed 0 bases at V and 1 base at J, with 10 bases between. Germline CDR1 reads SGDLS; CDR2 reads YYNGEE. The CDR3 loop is CASSVAPDLNTGELFF. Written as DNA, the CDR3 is TGTGCCAGCAGCGTAGCCCCGGACCTGAACACCGGGGAGCTGTTTTTT.

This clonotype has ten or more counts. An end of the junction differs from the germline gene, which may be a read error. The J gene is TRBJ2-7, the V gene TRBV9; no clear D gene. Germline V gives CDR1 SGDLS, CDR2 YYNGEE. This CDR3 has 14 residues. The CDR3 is CASSVGPDNYEQYF. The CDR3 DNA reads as TGTGCCAGCAGCGTAGGTCCGGATAACTACGAGCAGTATTTC.